This TCR beta chain was sequenced for a study of technical replicates of blood from several donors. Sequenced by immunoSEQ multiplex PCR; TCRdb stores in-frame clones only, minus some. This table has more than 90,000 clones, nearly 96% appearing once. The CDR3 length is 11 residues. Between the trimmed V and J ends, which lost 8 bases and 7 bases, there was a span of 8 bases. Per germline, CDR1 ENHRY and CDR2 SYGVKD. The origin of this receptor is a human donor in good health. The sample taken for sequencing was T cells isolated from PBMCs. The chain joins TRBV10-3 to TRBJ2-2; D is unclear. The CDR3 region is CAIDTNGELFF. In DNA form, the CDR3 reads TGTGCCATCGACACCAACGGGGAGCTGTTTTTT.